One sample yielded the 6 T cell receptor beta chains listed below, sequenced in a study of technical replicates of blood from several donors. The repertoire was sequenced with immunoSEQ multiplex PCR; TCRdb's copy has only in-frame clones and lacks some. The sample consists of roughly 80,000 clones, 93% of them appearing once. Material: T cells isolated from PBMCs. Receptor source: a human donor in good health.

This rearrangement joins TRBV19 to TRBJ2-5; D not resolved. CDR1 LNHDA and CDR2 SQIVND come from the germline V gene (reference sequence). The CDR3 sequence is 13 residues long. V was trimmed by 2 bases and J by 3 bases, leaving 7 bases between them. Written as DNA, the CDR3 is TGTGCCAGTAGTATATGGTCGGAAGAGACCCAGTACTTC. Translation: CASSIWSEETQYF.

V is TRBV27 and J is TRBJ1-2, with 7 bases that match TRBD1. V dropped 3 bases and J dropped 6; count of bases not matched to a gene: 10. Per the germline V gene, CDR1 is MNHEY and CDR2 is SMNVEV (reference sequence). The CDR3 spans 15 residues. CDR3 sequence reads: CASSFATGRLDGYTF. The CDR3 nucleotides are TGTGCCAGCAGTTTTGCGACAGGGAGGTTGGATGGCTACACCTTC.

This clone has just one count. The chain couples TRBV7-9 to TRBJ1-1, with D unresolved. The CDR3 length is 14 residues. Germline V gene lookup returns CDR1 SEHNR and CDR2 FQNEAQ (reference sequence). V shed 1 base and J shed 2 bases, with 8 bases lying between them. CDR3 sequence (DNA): TGTGCCAGCAGCTTAGTTATGGCAAACACTGAAGCTTTCTTT. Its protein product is CASSLVMANTEAFF.

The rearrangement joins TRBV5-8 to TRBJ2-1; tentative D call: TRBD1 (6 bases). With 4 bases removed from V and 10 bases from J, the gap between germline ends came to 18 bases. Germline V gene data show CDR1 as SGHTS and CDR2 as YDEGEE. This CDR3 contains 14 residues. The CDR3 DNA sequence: TGTGCCAGCAGCCGCCGGGACACAGTACGAGAGCAGTTCTTC. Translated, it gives CASSRRDTVREQFF.

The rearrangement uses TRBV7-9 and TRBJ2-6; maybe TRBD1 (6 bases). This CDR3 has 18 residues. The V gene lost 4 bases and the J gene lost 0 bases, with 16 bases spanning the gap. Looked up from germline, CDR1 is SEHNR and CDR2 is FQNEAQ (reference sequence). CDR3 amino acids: CASSSSTGTRSGANVLTF. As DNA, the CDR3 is TGTGCCAGCAGCTCCTCGACAGGTACCCGCTCTGGGGCCAACGTCCTGACTTTC.

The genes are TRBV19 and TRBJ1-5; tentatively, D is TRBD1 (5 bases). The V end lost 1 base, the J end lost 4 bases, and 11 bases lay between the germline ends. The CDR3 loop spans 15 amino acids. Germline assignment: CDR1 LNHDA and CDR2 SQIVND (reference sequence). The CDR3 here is CASSIALGGNQPQHF. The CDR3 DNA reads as TGTGCCAGTAGTATAGCTCTTGGGGGGAATCAGCCCCAGCATTTT.